The 7 T cell receptor beta chains reported below all come from one sample, sequenced in a study of persistence of HIV-infected CD4 T cells. These receptors' antigens are unknown. Lysates of CMV-infected fibroblasts at 8 to 10 ug/mL stimulated these cells. Sorted nonresponding memory CD4+ T cells were CD40L-negative, CD69-negative, CD45RO-high. The immunoSEQ assay was version 4, run in survey mode. Sequencing used immunoSEQ multiplex PCR; TCRdb keeps in-frame clones, though not all of them. The table shows 30,000 or so clones, with 75% to 85% occurring only once. This specimen consisted of CD4+ T cells sorted from PBMCs after approximately 19-hour stimulation, obtained from a patient who received antiretroviral therapy. The source of these receptors is an adult man with HIV who was CMV-seropositive.

The rearrangement links TRBV20-1 to TRBJ2-5; D may match TRBD1 or TRBD2 (5 bases each). The germline CDR1 and CDR2 sequences are DFQATT and SNEGSKA (reference sequence). The CDR3 contains 13 residues. Deletions cut 3 bases from V and 5 bases from J, with 13 bases between. CDR3 in amino acids: CSASLIEGETQYF. The CDR3 nucleotides are TGCAGTGCTAGTTTAATTGAGGGGGAGACCCAGTACTTC.

V is TRBV7-9 and J is TRBJ2-7, with D possibly TRBD2 on 5 matching bases. The V and J ends lost 4 bases and 2 bases respectively, with 12 bases between them. This CDR3 is 14 amino acids long. Germline V gene lookup returns CDR1 SEHNR and CDR2 FQNEAQ (reference sequence). The CDR3: CASSYTGKTYEQYF. In DNA form, the CDR3 reads TGTGCCAGCAGCTACACCGGGAAGACCTACGAGCAGTACTTC.

The V gene is TRBV2, the J gene TRBJ1-6; D remains ambiguous. CDR3 size: 16 residues. The germline gives CDR1 SNHLY, CDR2 FYNNEI. V was trimmed by 6 bases and J by 3 bases, leaving 15 bases between them. CDR3: CASRPVESIYNSPLHF. Here the CDR3 DNA reads TGTGCCAGCAGGCCAGTAGAGTCGATCTATAATTCACCCCTCCACTTT.

This clone has a handful of counts. CDR3 coding DNA: TGTGCCAGCAGCTATCCGGGACTCAGAGGGAACACTGAAGCTTTCTTT. This sequence encodes CASSYPGLRGNTEAFF. This chain joins TRBV7-8 and TRBJ1-1; perhaps TRBD1 as D (5 bases). V was pared by 4 bases and J by 1 base, with 16 bases between. Germline lookup yields CDR1 SGHVS and CDR2 FQNEAQ. This CDR3 region has 16 residues.

CDR3 loop: CAISDKGGGYTF. CDR3 nucleotides: TGTGCCATCAGTGATAAAGGTGGCGGCTACACCTTC. V and J are TRBV10-3 and TRBJ1-2; D gene unclear. CDR1 and CDR2 (germline): ENHRY, SYGVKD. This CDR3 contains 12 residues. V shed 3 bases and J shed 8 bases, with 10 bases lying between them.

This clone was detected only once. The chain combines TRBV29-1 with TRBJ1-1; the D is unclear. The ends were cut back, 6 bases at V and 4 bases at J, with 18 bases in the middle. CDR1 SQVTM and CDR2 ANQGSEA come from the germline V gene. The CDR3 is made up of 14 amino acids. The CDR3 bases are TGCAGCGTACGAGGGTTGTTCACCGGCACTGAAGCTTTCTTT. Protein product: CSVRGLFTGTEAFF.

This chain joins TRBV20-1 and TRBJ2-5; D unclear. The CDR3 sequence is 11 residues long. From germline, CDR1 is DFQATT and CDR2 SNEGSKA (reference sequence). V was shortened by 7 bases and J by 2 bases, with 8 bases between the two germline ends. The CDR3 nucleotides read TGCAGTGGGGCCTTTCAAGAGACCCAGTACTTC. This encodes CSGAFQETQYF.